The T cell receptor beta chain under discussion was sequenced for a study of human T cells and chemical hapten exposure. Via MiXCR, TCRdb re-called the RACE reads, giving one row per CDR3 protein. The sample yields tens of thousands of distinct CDR3 sequences, about a tenth seen once. V dropped 1 base and J dropped 1 base, with 2 bases sitting between them. This CDR3 has 13 amino acids. CDR1 KGHSH and CDR2 LQKENI come from the germline V gene. Time point defined: patch test 3, about 24 weeks after DPC sensitization. The sample's treatment: therapeutic diphenylcyclopropenone sensitization with weekly scalp DPC. The table lists this clonotype with many counts.

The clonotype originates from a woman aged 30 to 39 with alopecia areata. Some clones in this sample may be carry-over from other donors' samples. Here the sequenced sample was whole blood, taken in connection with sensitization to the hapten diphenylcyclopropenone (DPC). This chain links TRBV18 with TRBJ1-5, with D uncertain. The CDR3: CASSPHSNQPQHF. CDR3 DNA sequence: TGTGCCAGCTCACCACACAGCAATCAGCCCCAGCATTTT.